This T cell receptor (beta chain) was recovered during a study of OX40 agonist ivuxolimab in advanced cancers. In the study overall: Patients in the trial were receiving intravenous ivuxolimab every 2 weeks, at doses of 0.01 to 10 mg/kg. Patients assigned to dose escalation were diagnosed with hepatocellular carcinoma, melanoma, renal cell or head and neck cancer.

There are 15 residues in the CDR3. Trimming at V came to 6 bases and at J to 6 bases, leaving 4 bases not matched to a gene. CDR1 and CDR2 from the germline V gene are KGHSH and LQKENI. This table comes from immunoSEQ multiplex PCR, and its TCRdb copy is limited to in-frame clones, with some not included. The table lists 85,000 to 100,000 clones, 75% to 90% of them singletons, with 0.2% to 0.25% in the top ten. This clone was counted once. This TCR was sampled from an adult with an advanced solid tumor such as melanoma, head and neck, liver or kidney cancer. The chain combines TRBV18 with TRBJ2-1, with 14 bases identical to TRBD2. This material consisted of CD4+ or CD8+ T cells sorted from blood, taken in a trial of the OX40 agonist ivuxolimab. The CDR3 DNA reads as TGTGCCAGCTCCCCCGGGACTAGCGGGAGCAATGAGCAGTTCTTC. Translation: CASSPGTSGSNEQFF.